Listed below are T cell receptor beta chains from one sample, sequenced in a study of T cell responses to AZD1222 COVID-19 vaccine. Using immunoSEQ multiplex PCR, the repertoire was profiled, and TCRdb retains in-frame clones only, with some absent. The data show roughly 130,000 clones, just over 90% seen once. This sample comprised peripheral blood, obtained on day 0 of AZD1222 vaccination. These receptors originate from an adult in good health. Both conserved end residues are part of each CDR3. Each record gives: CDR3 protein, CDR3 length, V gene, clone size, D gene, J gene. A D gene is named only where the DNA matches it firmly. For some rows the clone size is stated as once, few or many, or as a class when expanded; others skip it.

CDR3aa: CASSSGTGSYEQYF; len: 14; v_gene: TRBV18; abundance: -; d_gene: TRBD1; j_gene: TRBJ2-7
CDR3aa: CASSLEAGYGGYTF; len: 14; v_gene: TRBV7-2; abundance: -; d_gene: -; j_gene: TRBJ1-2
CDR3aa: CATSFTNTGELFF; len: 13; v_gene: TRBV15; abundance: -; d_gene: -; j_gene: TRBJ2-2
CDR3aa: CASSLSFGPAANTGELFF; len: 18; v_gene: TRBV7-2; abundance: -; d_gene: -; j_gene: TRBJ2-2
CDR3aa: CASRPPGAQNSYEQYF; len: 16; v_gene: TRBV5-1; abundance: -; d_gene: -; j_gene: TRBJ2-7
CDR3aa: CASSPPGVGAGNTIYF; len: 16; v_gene: TRBV18; abundance: -; d_gene: -; j_gene: TRBJ1-3
CDR3aa: CASSSNTRGDTQYF; len: 14; v_gene: TRBV5-4; abundance: -; d_gene: -; j_gene: TRBJ2-3
CDR3aa: CASKRGSYYGYTF; len: 13; v_gene: TRBV30; abundance: -; d_gene: -; j_gene: TRBJ1-2
CDR3aa: CASSQGGLAGAFSGANVLTF; len: 20; v_gene: TRBV4-2; abundance: -; d_gene: TRBD2; j_gene: TRBJ2-6
CDR3aa: CAISASGQGATGELFF; len: 16; v_gene: TRBV10-3; abundance: -; d_gene: TRBD1; j_gene: TRBJ2-2
CDR3aa: CASSLSPGTANYPF; len: 14; v_gene: TRBV28; abundance: -; d_gene: -; j_gene: TRBJ1-2
CDR3aa: CAISGDRGGVLGDTQYF; len: 17; v_gene: TRBV10-3; abundance: -; d_gene: TRBD1; j_gene: TRBJ2-3
CDR3aa: CANSRGGSGNEQFF; len: 14; v_gene: TRBV28; abundance: -; d_gene: TRBD2; j_gene: TRBJ2-1
CDR3aa: CASSLSSRGGYGYTF; len: 15; v_gene: TRBV5-6; abundance: -; d_gene: TRBD1; j_gene: TRBJ1-2
CDR3aa: CASTIQGNQPQHF; len: 13; v_gene: TRBV19; abundance: -; d_gene: -; j_gene: TRBJ1-5
CDR3aa: CASSLRQGPNQPQHF; len: 15; v_gene: TRBV7-2; abundance: once; d_gene: -; j_gene: TRBJ1-5
CDR3aa: CASSRDRINEKLFF; len: 14; v_gene: TRBV5-6; abundance: -; d_gene: -; j_gene: TRBJ1-4
CDR3aa: CASSLVSRTAFF; len: 12; v_gene: TRBV5-6; abundance: once; d_gene: -; j_gene: TRBJ1-1
CDR3aa: CASSKYGTETYEQYF; len: 15; v_gene: TRBV21-1; abundance: -; d_gene: -; j_gene: TRBJ2-7
CDR3aa: CSASSSRDRGYEQYF; len: 15; v_gene: TRBV20-1; abundance: -; d_gene: TRBD1; j_gene: TRBJ2-7
CDR3aa: CASSPDRAGGEKLFF; len: 15; v_gene: TRBV3-1/TRBV3-2; abundance: -; d_gene: TRBD1; j_gene: TRBJ1-4
CDR3aa: CASSLDGTDTQYF; len: 13; v_gene: TRBV7-9; abundance: -; d_gene: -; j_gene: TRBJ2-3
CDR3aa: CASSWGSQETQYF; len: 13; v_gene: TRBV5-1; abundance: -; d_gene: -; j_gene: TRBJ2-5
CDR3aa: CASSQEGGQGTEAFF; len: 15; v_gene: TRBV4-3; abundance: -; d_gene: -; j_gene: TRBJ1-1
CDR3aa: CASREGGTDTQYF; len: 13; v_gene: TRBV28; abundance: -; d_gene: -; j_gene: TRBJ2-3
CDR3aa: CASRLGPTHSSPFF; len: 14; v_gene: TRBV28; abundance: -; d_gene: -; j_gene: TRBJ1-1
CDR3aa: CASSFGTGHYGYTF; len: 14; v_gene: TRBV5-6; abundance: -; d_gene: TRBD1; j_gene: TRBJ1-2
CDR3aa: CATSTRGGTDTQYF; len: 14; v_gene: TRBV24-1; abundance: -; d_gene: -; j_gene: TRBJ2-3